These 7 T cell receptor beta chains share one sample of origin, sequenced in a study of metastatic and nonmetastatic thyroid tumors. Before thyroid surgery, none of the patients had received any treatment. TCRdb called clones again from the PCR reads with MiXCR. The sample lists 85,000 to 95,000 clones; 15% were seen once. The sample taken for sequencing was blood. The receptors stem from a female donor with papillary thyroid cancer or a benign thyroid nodule (not recorded which). Some clones in this sample may be carry-over from other donors' samples.

The sample holds many counts of this clone. The chain uses TRBV4-1 and TRBJ1-6; 7 bases align to TRBD1. J was trimmed by 10 bases and V by 5 bases; bases with no gene match: 11. The CDR3 consists of 15 residues. Looked up from germline, CDR1 is MGHRA and CDR2 is YSYEKL. CDR3 residues: CASSARQGFDSPLHF. In DNA, the CDR3 is TGCGCCAGCAGCGCCCGACAGGGTTTCGACTCACCCCTCCACTTT.

To note about this clone: Given a much more abundant clone one base away, this may be a read error. V usage is TRBV20-1 and J usage is TRBJ2-1; a weak D match, TRBD2 (6 bases). The CDR3 runs to 13 residues. Germline CDR1 reads DFQATT; CDR2 reads SNEGSKA (reference sequence). The V end lost 6 bases, the J end lost 6 bases, and 15 bases lay between the germline ends. The CDR3 region is CSAAVTRRNEQFF. DNA for the CDR3: TGCAGTGCCGCCGTGACTAGGCGCAATGAGCAGTTCTTC.

Concerning this clone: This clone may be a read error of a much larger clone one base away. V usage is TRBV7-2 and J usage is TRBJ2-3, with 9 bases aligning to TRBD2. Germline trimming cut 7 bases from V and 4 bases from J; bases unmatched to any gene: 6. The CDR3 runs to 14 residues. CDR1 SGHTA and CDR2 FQGNSA come from the germline V gene. CDR3 protein: CASMSGGLPDTQYF. DNA of the CDR3: TGTGCCAGCATGAGCGGGGGGTTGCCAGATACGCAGTATTTT.

Comments on this clone: This may arise from a read error, as a much more abundant clone is one base away. The gene calls are TRBV10-3 and TRBJ2-5; 9 nucleotides match TRBD1. There are 14 residues in the CDR3. Germline CDR1 reads ENHRY; CDR2 reads SYGVKD. CDR3 in DNA: TGTGCCATCAGACAACAGGGGGCAGGGGAGACCAAGTACTTC. Translation: CAIRQQGAGETKYF.

The chain uses TRBV24-1 and TRBJ2-7; D gene uncertain. The ends were cut back, 7 bases at V and 4 bases at J, with 19 bases in the middle. This CDR3 is 15 amino acids long. Germline CDR1 is KGHDR and CDR2 is SFDVKD. The CDR3 DNA is TGTGCCACCAGCCCCCCCGTGGCAGGTTCTTACGAGCAGTACTTC. It encodes CATSPPVAGSYEQYF.

Notes on this clone: Its ends do not fully match the called genes, so a read error is possible. The V call is TRBV11-2, the J call TRBJ1-2; TRBD1 aligns across 7 bases. The CDR3 loop spans 16 amino acids. Germline CDR1 SGHAT, CDR2 FQNNGV. In DNA form, the CDR3 reads TGTGCCAGCAGACATGCCGGGACAGAGCCTAACTGTGGCTACACCTTC. It yields the protein CASRHAGTEPNCGYTF.

A word on this clone: One end of the junction varies from germline; a read error may be responsible. The J gene is TRBJ2-6, the V gene TRBV6-2 or TRBV6-3; D may match TRBD1 or TRBD2 (5 bases each). Germline V gene sequence: CDR1 MNHEY, CDR2 SVGEGT. CDR3 length equals 19 residues. CDR3 coding DNA: TGTGCCAGCAGTTACTCGTTACAGAGGGTGCACTCTGGGGCCAACGTCCTTACTTTC. Translating gives CASSYSLQRVHSGANVLTF.